This entry lists 14 T cell receptor beta chains sequenced from one sample in a study of blood T cell repertoires in COVID-19 (dated by TCRdb to between 2020 and 2021). The protocol used for the library was the immunoSEQ multiplex PCR assay. Imported from immuneACCESS, the table was reduced by TCRdb to in-frame sequences with V and J called. These copies leave out some clones; in studies compared against another copy, an unresolved V gene accounts for under half, and the cause of the remainder is not known. The sample table holds just over 150,000 clones, of which 70% to 85% were seen once. Almost 10% of the sample rests with the top ten. Material for sequencing was peripheral blood. The receptors here all came from a woman between 45 and 60 years old with acute or convalescent COVID-19.

The V and J genes are TRBV11-2 and TRBJ1-1; TRBD1 matches at 9 bases. Germline trimming cut 2 bases from V and 11 bases from J; bases unmatched to any gene: 3. CDR1 is SGHAT, CDR2 FQNNGV, per germline. The CDR3 runs 12 residues. The CDR3 nucleotides read TGTGCCAGCAGCTTAAGGGACAGGGTTGCTTTCTTT. Translation: CASSLRDRVAFF.

The rearrangement uses TRBV29-1 and TRBJ1-1; the D is unclear. This CDR3 spans 14 amino acids. Germline CDR1 is SQVTM and CDR2 is ANQGSEA. The V gene lost 1 base and the J gene lost 4 bases, with 13 bases spanning the gap. CDR3 nucleotides: TGCAGCGTTGAAGGGAGACCTTCGGGCACTGAAGCTTTCTTT. As protein: CSVEGRPSGTEAFF.

This chain connects TRBV12-3 or TRBV12-4 to TRBJ2-2; D might be TRBD1 (5 bases). This CDR3 comprises 12 residues. V lost 6 bases to trimming and J lost 6 bases, with 8 bases between them. Here the CDR3 reads CASSQGAGELFF. CDR3 DNA: TGTGCCAGCAGCCAAGGGGCCGGGGAGCTGTTTTTT.

The chain recombines TRBV5-1 with TRBJ1-2; 10 positions match TRBD1. The CDR3 sequence is 14 residues long. Looked up from germline, CDR1 is SGHRS and CDR2 is YFSETQ. The V and J ends lost 5 bases and 4 bases, in that order; junction bases with no gene match: 5. For the CDR3, the DNA is TGCGCCAGCAGGGAAGGACAGGGGGGCTATGGCTACACCTTC. Its translation: CASREGQGGYGYTF.

The rearrangement uses TRBV5-5 and TRBJ2-1, with 12 nucleotides matching TRBD2. V trimming: 5 bases; J trimming: 3 bases; junction bases outside the gene matches: 12. The germline V gene has CDR1 SGHKS and CDR2 YYEKEE (reference sequence). CDR3 length: 18 amino acids. CDR3 loop: CASRARLAGAERYNEQFF. The CDR3 DNA reads TGTGCCAGCAGAGCAAGACTAGCGGGGGCCGAGCGCTACAATGAGCAGTTCTTC.

CDR3 residues: CASSLSSGSGELFF. CDR3 DNA: TGCGCCAGCAGCTTATCATCAGGGTCCGGGGAGCTGTTTTTT. This chain links TRBV5-1 with TRBJ2-2; a weak D match, TRBD1 (5 bases). V lost 2 bases, J lost 6 bases, and 11 bases lay in between. Germline V gives CDR1 SGHRS, CDR2 YFSETQ. The length of the CDR3 is 14 residues.

This clone has only a few counts. The chain links TRBV7-2 to TRBJ1-4; D unclear. This CDR3 has 13 amino acids. Germline CDR1 is SGHTA and CDR2 is FQGNSA. The V end lost 5 bases, the J end lost 7 bases, and 11 bases lay between the germline ends. The CDR3 bases are TGTGCCAGCAGCATCGACACATTTGAAAAACTGTTTTTT. Translating it yields CASSIDTFEKLFF.

A few counts support this clone. This chain links TRBV7-9 with TRBJ2-2; TRBD1 matches 7 bases. CDR1 and CDR2 (germline): SEHNR, FQNEAQ (reference sequence). The CDR3 has 18 residues. V lost 5 bases to trimming and J lost 0 bases; unmatched junction nucleotides: 12. The CDR3 spells CASSGSDRAASNTGELFF. CDR3 DNA: TGTGCCAGCAGCGGATCTGACAGGGCAGCCTCGAACACCGGGGAGCTGTTTTTT.

V gene TRBV5-8 combines with J gene TRBJ1-5; 7 bases line up with TRBD1. Germline CDR1 is SGHTS and CDR2 is YDEGEE. The CDR3 extends over 16 amino acids. The J segment lost 1 base and the V segment lost 4 bases, leaving 8 bases of the junction unmatched. CDR3 loop: CASSTPPTGSNQPQHF. The CDR3 coding sequence is TGTGCCAGCAGCACGCCCCCGACAGGGAGCAATCAGCCCCAGCATTTT.

The rearrangement links TRBV7-2 to TRBJ2-5; 7 nucleotides match TRBD1. This CDR3 region has 15 residues. Germline V gene data show CDR1 as SGHTA and CDR2 as FQGNSA. The V gene end was trimmed by 2 bases and the J gene end by 5 bases; junction bases not matched to a gene: 8. CDR3 loop: CASSLMGQTSETQYF. The CDR3 region has the DNA TGTGCCAGCAGCTTAATGGGACAGACCTCGGAGACCCAGTACTTC.

For the CDR3, the DNA is TGTGCCAGCAGTACAGGGTCGGGTCAGCCCCAGCATTTT. It codes for CASSTGSGQPQHF. The chain is built from TRBV12-3 or TRBV12-4 and TRBJ1-5, with D maybe TRBD1 (6 bases). CDR3 length equals 13 residues. V was pared by 5 bases and J by 6 bases, with 11 bases between.

This rearrangement joins TRBV7-2 to TRBJ2-7; possibly TRBD2 for D (7 bases). This CDR3 comprises 14 residues. Germline V lookup: CDR1 SGHTA, CDR2 FQGNSA. The V and J ends lost 5 bases and 6 bases respectively, with 17 bases between them. The DNA for the CDR3 is TGTGCCAGCAGCCACCCCGGGGGGCTAGGCGAGCAGTACTTC. The encoded protein is CASSHPGGLGEQYF.

The chain joins TRBV7-7 to TRBJ2-5, with D perhaps TRBD1 (6 bases). The CDR3 sequence is 15 residues long. Germline-derived CDR1 and CDR2 are SSHAT and FNYEAQ (reference sequence). V was shortened by 5 bases and J by 4 bases, with 17 bases between the two germline ends. CDR3 nucleotides: TGTGCCAGCAGCCTAGACACCACAGGGTCAGAGACCCAGTACTTC. Residues: CASSLDTTGSETQYF.

The chain recombines TRBV6-5 with TRBJ1-2; 7 nucleotides match TRBD1. This CDR3 is built from 12 residues. Trimming took 8 bases from V and 3 from J; bases not matched to a gene: 3. Germline V gene sequence: CDR1 MNHEY, CDR2 SVGAGI. CDR3 loop: CASEQGHYGYTF. The DNA for the CDR3 is TGTGCCAGCGAACAGGGGCACTATGGCTACACCTTC.